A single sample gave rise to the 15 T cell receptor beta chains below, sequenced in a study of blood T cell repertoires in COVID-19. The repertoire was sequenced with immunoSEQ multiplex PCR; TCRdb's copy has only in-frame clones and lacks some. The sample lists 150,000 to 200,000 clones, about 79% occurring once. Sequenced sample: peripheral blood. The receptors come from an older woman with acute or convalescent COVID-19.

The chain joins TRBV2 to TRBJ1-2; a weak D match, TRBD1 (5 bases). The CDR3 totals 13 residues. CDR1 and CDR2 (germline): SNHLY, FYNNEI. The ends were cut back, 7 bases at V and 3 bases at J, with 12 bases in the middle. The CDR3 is CASMLDNYYGYTF. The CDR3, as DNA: TGTGCCAGCATGCTGGACAATTACTATGGCTACACCTTC.

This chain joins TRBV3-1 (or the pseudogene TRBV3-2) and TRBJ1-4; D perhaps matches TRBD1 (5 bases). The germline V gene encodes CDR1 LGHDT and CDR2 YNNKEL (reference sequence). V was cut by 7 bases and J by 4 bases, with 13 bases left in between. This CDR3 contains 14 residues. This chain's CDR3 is CASTLGGNNEKLFF. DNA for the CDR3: TGTGCCAGCACCCTGGGGGGTAATAATGAAAAACTGTTTTTT.

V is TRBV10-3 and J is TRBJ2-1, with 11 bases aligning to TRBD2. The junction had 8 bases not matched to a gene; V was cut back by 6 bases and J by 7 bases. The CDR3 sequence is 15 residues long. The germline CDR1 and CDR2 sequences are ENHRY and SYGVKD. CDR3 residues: CAISQTSGMRNEQFF. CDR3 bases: TGTGCCATCAGCCAGACTAGCGGGATGAGGAATGAGCAGTTCTTC.

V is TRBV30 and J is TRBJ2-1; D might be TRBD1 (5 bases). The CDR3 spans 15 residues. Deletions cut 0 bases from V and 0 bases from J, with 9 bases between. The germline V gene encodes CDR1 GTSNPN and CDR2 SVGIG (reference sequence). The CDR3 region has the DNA TGTGCCTGGAGTGTTCTTGACAGCTCCTACAATGAGCAGTTCTTC. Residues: CAWSVLDSSYNEQFF.

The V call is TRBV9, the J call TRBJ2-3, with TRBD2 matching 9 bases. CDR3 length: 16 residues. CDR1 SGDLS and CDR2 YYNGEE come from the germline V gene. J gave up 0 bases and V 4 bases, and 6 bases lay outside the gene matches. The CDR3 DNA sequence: TGTGCCAGCAGCTTATTGACTAGCGGTAGCACAGATACGCAGTATTTT. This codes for CASSLLTSGSTDTQYF.

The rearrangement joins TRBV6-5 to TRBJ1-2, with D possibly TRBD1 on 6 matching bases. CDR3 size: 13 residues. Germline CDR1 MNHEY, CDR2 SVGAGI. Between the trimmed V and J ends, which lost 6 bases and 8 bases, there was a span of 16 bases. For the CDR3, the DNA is TGTGCCAGCAGGCCGGGACAAGTATCCGGCTACACCTTC. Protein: CASRPGQVSGYTF.

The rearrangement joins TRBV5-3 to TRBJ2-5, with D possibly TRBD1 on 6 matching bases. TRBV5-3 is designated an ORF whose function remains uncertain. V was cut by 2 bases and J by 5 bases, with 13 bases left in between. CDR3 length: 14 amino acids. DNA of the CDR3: TGTGCCAGAAGCTTAGCAGGTCAGGGGGAGACCCAGTACTTC. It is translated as CARSLAGQGETQYF.

CDR3 amino acids: CASSYSHQETQYF. DNA of the CDR3: TGTGCCAGCTCATACAGCCACCAAGAGACCCAGTACTTC. The chain joins TRBV18 to TRBJ2-5; D is unclear. The CDR3 is made up of 13 amino acids. Trimming took 5 bases from V and 0 from J, leaving 7 bases between them. CDR1 KGHSH and CDR2 LQKENI come from the germline V gene.

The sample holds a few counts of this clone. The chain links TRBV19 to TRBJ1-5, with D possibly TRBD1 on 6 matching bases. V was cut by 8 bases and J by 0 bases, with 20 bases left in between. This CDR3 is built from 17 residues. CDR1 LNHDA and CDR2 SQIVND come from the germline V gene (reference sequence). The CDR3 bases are TGTGCCAGTCAGGCCGGACAGACAGTCTATAGCAATCAGCCCCAGCATTTT. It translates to CASQAGQTVYSNQPQHF.

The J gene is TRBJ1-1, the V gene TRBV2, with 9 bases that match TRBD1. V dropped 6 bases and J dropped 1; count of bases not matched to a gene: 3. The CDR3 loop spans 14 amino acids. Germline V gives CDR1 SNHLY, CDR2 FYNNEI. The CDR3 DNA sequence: TGTGCCAGCAGCCGGGACAGGGCGAACACTGAAGCTTTCTTT. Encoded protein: CASSRDRANTEAFF.

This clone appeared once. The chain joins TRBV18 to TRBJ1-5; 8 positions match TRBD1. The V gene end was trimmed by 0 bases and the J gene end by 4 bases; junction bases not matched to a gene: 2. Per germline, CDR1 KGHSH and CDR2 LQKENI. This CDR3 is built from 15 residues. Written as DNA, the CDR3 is TGTGCCAGCTCACCACCCGGGACAGGTAATCAGCCCCAGCATTTT. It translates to CASSPPGTGNQPQHF.

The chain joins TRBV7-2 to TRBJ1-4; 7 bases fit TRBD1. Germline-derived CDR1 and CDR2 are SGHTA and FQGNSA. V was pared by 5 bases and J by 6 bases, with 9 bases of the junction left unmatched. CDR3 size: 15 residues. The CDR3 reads CASSPGTVPDEKLFF. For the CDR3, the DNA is TGTGCCAGCAGCCCCGGGACAGTGCCCGATGAAAAACTGTTTTTT.

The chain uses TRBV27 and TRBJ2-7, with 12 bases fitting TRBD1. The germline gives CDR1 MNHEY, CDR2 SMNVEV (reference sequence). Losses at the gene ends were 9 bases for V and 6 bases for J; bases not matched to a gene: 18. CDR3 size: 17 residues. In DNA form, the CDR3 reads TGTGCCAGTAGACCGGGACAGGGGGCGAAAAAGTTCCTCGAGCAGTACTTC. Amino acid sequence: CASRPGQGAKKFLEQYF.

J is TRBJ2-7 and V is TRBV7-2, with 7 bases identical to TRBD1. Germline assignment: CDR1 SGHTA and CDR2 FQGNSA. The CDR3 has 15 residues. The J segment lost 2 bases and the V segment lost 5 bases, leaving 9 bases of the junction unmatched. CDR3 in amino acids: CASSPDRVVTYEQYF. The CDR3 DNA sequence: TGTGCCAGCAGCCCAGACAGGGTTGTTACCTACGAGCAGTACTTC.

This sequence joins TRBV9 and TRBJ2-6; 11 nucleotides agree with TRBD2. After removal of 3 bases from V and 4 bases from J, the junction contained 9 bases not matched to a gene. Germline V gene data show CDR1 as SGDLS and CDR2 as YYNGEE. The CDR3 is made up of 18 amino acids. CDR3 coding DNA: TGTGCCAGCAGCGCCTATAGCGGGAGGGCCCCAGGGGCCAACGTCCTGACTTTC. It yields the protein CASSAYSGRAPGANVLTF.